This TCR beta chain comes out of a study of cytomegalovirus exposure and HLA in healthy donors. Study outcomes and limitations: Later genetic work tied a missense DCLRE1C variant to beta-chain V and J trimming. A later examination showed that TCR association rates differed by HLA locus, with DRB1 most and HLA-C fewest.

Germline V gives CDR1 MGHDK, CDR2 SYGVNS. The CDR3 runs 13 residues. Deletions cut 3 bases from V and 4 bases from J, with 9 bases between. Use of 60 Vbeta and 13 Jbeta primers characterized the PCR. The data were produced by immunoSEQ multiplex PCR, yet TCRdb's version contains in-frame clones alone and is incomplete. The listing contains roughly 190,000 clones. Concerning this clone itself: Its cognate antigen is unknown.

Sequencing was done on a sample of PBMCs. This TCR came from a man aged 25-40 years in good health and CMV-seronegative. The J gene is TRBJ1-1, the V gene TRBV25-1; D remains unclear. Here the CDR3 DNA reads TGTGCCAGCAGTGAGAGGGTTGGCACTGAAGCTTTCTTT. Translated: CASSERVGTEAFF. Full variable domain (rest looked up from reference TRBV25-1 and TRBJ1-1): EADIYQTPRYLVIGTGKKITLECSQTMGHDKMYWYQQDPGMELHLIHYSYGVNSTEKGDLSSESTVSRIRTEHFPLTLESARPSHTSQYLCASSERVGTEAFFGQGTRLTVV.